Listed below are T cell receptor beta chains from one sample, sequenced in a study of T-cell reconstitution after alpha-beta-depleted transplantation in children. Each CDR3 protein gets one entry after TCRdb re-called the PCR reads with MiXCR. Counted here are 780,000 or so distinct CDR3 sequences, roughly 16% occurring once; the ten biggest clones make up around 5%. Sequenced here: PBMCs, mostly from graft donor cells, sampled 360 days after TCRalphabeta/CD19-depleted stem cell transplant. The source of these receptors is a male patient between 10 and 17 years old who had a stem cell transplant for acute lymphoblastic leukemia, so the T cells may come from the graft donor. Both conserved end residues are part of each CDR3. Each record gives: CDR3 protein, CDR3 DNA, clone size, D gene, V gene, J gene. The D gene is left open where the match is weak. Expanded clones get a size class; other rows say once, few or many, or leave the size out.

CDR3: CASSSARLAGFTDTQYF
DNA: TGTGCCAGCAGCTCCGCACGACTAGCGGGATTTACAGATACGCAGTATTTT
size: -
D: TRBD2
V: TRBV7-6
J: TRBJ2-3

CDR3: CSVEYDSYEQYF
DNA: TGCAGCGTTGAATATGATTCCTACGAGCAGTACTTC
size: few
D: -
V: TRBV29-1
J: TRBJ2-7

CDR3: CASSIDWHPPDTQYF
DNA: TGTGCCAGTAGTATAGATTGGCACCCTCCAGATACGCAGTATTTT
size: -
D: -
V: TRBV19
J: TRBJ2-3

CDR3: CASSLRQLAKNIQYF
DNA: TGTGCCAGCAGTTTAAGACAGTTAGCCAAAAACATTCAGTACTTC
size: -
D: -
V: TRBV12-3/TRBV12-4
J: TRBJ2-4

CDR3: CSAPPPTASYEQYF
DNA: TGCAGTGCTCCACCCCCGACAGCCTCCTACGAGCAGTACTTC
size: many
D: -
V: TRBV20-1
J: TRBJ2-7

CDR3: CASARRTGGVPYEQYF
DNA: TGTGCCAGCGCACGTAGGACGGGAGGTGTACCCTACGAGCAGTACTTC
size: many
D: TRBD2
V: TRBV6-5
J: TRBJ2-7

CDR3: CASSPARTGGSEAFF
DNA: TGTGCCAGCAGCCCCGCCCGGACAGGAGGTTCTGAAGCTTTCTTT
size: -
D: TRBD1
V: TRBV7-3
J: TRBJ1-1

CDR3: CASSPPGITQETQYF
DNA: TGCGCCAGCAGCCCGCCGGGTATCACACAAGAGACCCAGTACTTC
size: many
D: -
V: TRBV5-1
J: TRBJ2-5

CDR3: CASSFKTWTRNTEAFF
DNA: TGTGCCAGCAGTTTTAAAACCTGGACACGGAACACTGAAGCTTTCTTT
size: few
D: -
V: TRBV27
J: TRBJ1-1

CDR3: CSAKVLAGAEQYF
DNA: TGCAGTGCCAAGGTTCTAGCGGGAGCTGAGCAGTACTTC
size: -
D: TRBD2
V: TRBV20-1
J: TRBJ2-7

CDR3: CASSPQFSPQETQYF
DNA: TGTGCCAGCAGCCCTCAATTCAGCCCTCAAGAGACCCAGTACTTC
size: few
D: -
V: TRBV6-1
J: TRBJ2-5

CDR3: CAISEWGFRGQPQHF
DNA: TGTGCCATCAGTGAGTGGGGTTTTAGGGGTCAGCCCCAGCATTTT
size: few
D: -
V: TRBV10-3
J: TRBJ1-5

CDR3: CASSVGGGEVFF
DNA: TGTGCCAGCAGTGTAGGGGGGGGAGAGGTGTTCTTC
size: many
D: -
V: TRBV6-6
J: TRBJ2-1

CDR3: CATSDSGLAFDEQFF
DNA: TGTGCCACCAGTGATTCAGGACTAGCATTCGATGAGCAGTTCTTC
size: many
D: TRBD2
V: TRBV24-1
J: TRBJ2-1

CDR3: CASSLSAGGNGYTF
DNA: TGTGCCAGCAGTTTATCGGCAGGGGGCAATGGCTACACCTTC
size: few
D: TRBD1
V: TRBV28
J: TRBJ1-2

CDR3: CASSPDRGPDTQYF
DNA: TGCGCCAGCAGCCCGGACAGGGGACCAGATACGCAGTATTTT
size: few
D: TRBD1
V: TRBV5-1
J: TRBJ2-3

CDR3: CASSDEREVWETQYF
DNA: TGCGCCAGCAGTGATGAGCGGGAGGTCTGGGAGACCCAGTACTTC
size: few
D: TRBD2
V: TRBV10-2
J: TRBJ2-5

CDR3: CATSRDMKEGQGETQYF
DNA: TGTGCCACCAGCAGAGATATGAAAGAAGGGCAGGGGGAGACCCAGTACTTC
size: -
D: -
V: TRBV15
J: TRBJ2-5

CDR3: CASSGAWGTEAFF
DNA: TGTGCCAGCAGCGGAGCTTGGGGCACTGAAGCTTTCTTT
size: -
D: -
V: TRBV7-2
J: TRBJ1-1

CDR3: CASSLKVWTGPMNTEAFF
DNA: TGTGCCAGCAGCTTAAAAGTGTGGACAGGGCCTATGAACACTGAAGCTTTCTTT
size: -
D: TRBD1
V: TRBV7-3
J: TRBJ1-1

CDR3: CASSSFGTLSNEQFF
DNA: TGTGCCAGCAGCTCCTTTGGGACGTTATCTAATGAGCAGTTCTTC
size: few
D: -
V: TRBV11-2
J: TRBJ2-1

CDR3: CSAGTGGNIQYF
DNA: TGCAGCGCTGGGACAGGGGGAAACATTCAGTACTTC
size: few
D: TRBD1
V: TRBV29-1
J: TRBJ2-4

CDR3: CASSLLAGGSNTGELFF
DNA: TGCGCCAGCAGCCTGCTAGCGGGGGGGTCGAACACCGGGGAGCTGTTTTTT
size: -
D: TRBD2
V: TRBV5-1
J: TRBJ2-2

CDR3: CASLGRGEAFF
DNA: TGCGCCAGCCTCGGGAGGGGTGAAGCTTTCTTT
size: -
D: -
V: TRBV5-1
J: TRBJ1-1

CDR3: CASSSGILTRPDTQYF
DNA: TGTGCCAGCAGCTCCGGGATCTTAACGCGTCCAGATACGCAGTATTTT
size: -
D: -
V: TRBV7-3
J: TRBJ2-3

CDR3: CATSRALRGASTDTQYF
DNA: TGTGCCACCAGCAGAGCCCTGCGGGGGGCTAGCACAGATACGCAGTATTTT
size: few
D: TRBD2
V: TRBV15
J: TRBJ2-3

CDR3: CASSLEWLVAGGPAEEQYF
DNA: TGTGCCAGCAGCTTGGAATGGCTGGTGGCGGGAGGGCCGGCGGAGGAGCAGTACTTC
size: -
D: TRBD2
V: TRBV5-4
J: TRBJ2-7

CDR3: CASSYSTVNEQFF
DNA: TGTGCCAGCAGCTACAGCACGGTCAATGAGCAGTTCTTC
size: few
D: -
V: TRBV11-3
J: TRBJ2-1

CDR3: CASSPLTGEKTDTQYF
DNA: TGTGCCAGCAGTCCCCTCACAGGGGAAAAGACAGATACGCAGTATTTT
size: -
D: TRBD1
V: TRBV7-8
J: TRBJ2-3

CDR3: CASSVGGTGLDTQYF
DNA: TGTGCCAGCAGCGTAGGAGGTACAGGGCTGGATACGCAGTATTTT
size: -
D: -
V: TRBV9
J: TRBJ2-3

CDR3: CASSPLSGRGHLYEQYF
DNA: TGTGCCAGCTCACCGCTTTCCGGACGGGGGCACTTATACGAGCAGTACTTC
size: few
D: -
V: TRBV18
J: TRBJ2-7

CDR3: CASSPAKETQYF
DNA: TGCGCCAGCTCACCGGCTAAAGAGACCCAGTACTTC
size: -
D: -
V: TRBV18
J: TRBJ2-5

CDR3: CASSPRSGSYEQYF
DNA: TGTGCCAGCAGTCCCCGTAGCGGCTCCTACGAGCAGTACTTC
size: -
D: -
V: TRBV6-1
J: TRBJ2-7

CDR3: CATSNGLSGMGDTQYF
DNA: TGTGCCACCAGCAATGGACTAAGCGGGATGGGGGATACGCAGTATTTT
size: -
D: TRBD2
V: TRBV15
J: TRBJ2-3

CDR3: CASSSQGSSYEQYF
DNA: TGTGCCAGCAGTTCACAGGGATCCTCCTACGAGCAGTACTTC
size: many
D: -
V: TRBV12-3/TRBV12-4
J: TRBJ2-7

CDR3: CASNLAGGAADTQYF
DNA: TGCGCCAGCAACCTAGCGGGAGGGGCCGCAGATACGCAGTATTTT
size: many
D: TRBD2
V: TRBV5-1
J: TRBJ2-3

CDR3: CATSDSPLAGAYNEQFF
DNA: TGTGCCACCAGTGATTCTCCCCTAGCGGGAGCCTACAATGAGCAGTTCTTC
size: few
D: TRBD2
V: TRBV24-1
J: TRBJ2-1

CDR3: CATSALGLKGETQYF
DNA: TGTGCCACCAGTGCCCTGGGACTGAAAGGCGAGACCCAGTACTTC
size: many
D: -
V: TRBV24-1
J: TRBJ2-5

CDR3: CSARERGSGTEAFF
DNA: TGCAGTGCTAGAGAGAGGGGGAGCGGCACTGAAGCTTTCTTT
size: -
D: -
V: TRBV20-1
J: TRBJ1-1

CDR3: CASSFLSPLAGAYEQYF
DNA: TGTGCCAGCAGCTTCCTATCCCCGCTAGCGGGAGCCTACGAGCAGTACTTC
size: few
D: TRBD2
V: TRBV5-5
J: TRBJ2-7

CDR3: CASSYSGSGANVLTF
DNA: TGTGCCAGCAGTTATTCGGGTTCTGGGGCCAACGTCCTGACTTTC
size: -
D: -
V: TRBV6-5
J: TRBJ2-6

CDR3: CASSFAHGDGYTF
DNA: TGTGCCAGCAGCTTCGCGCATGGGGATGGCTACACCTTC
size: many
D: -
V: TRBV7-2
J: TRBJ1-2

CDR3: CAISRQGAYEQYF
DNA: TGTGCCATCAGCAGACAGGGAGCCTACGAGCAGTACTTC
size: few
D: TRBD1
V: TRBV10-3
J: TRBJ2-7

CDR3: CASRGPGLADSYEQYF
DNA: TGTGCCAGTAGGGGACCGGGACTAGCGGACTCCTACGAGCAGTACTTC
size: -
D: TRBD2
V: TRBV19
J: TRBJ2-7

CDR3: CASSSIGQVVYEQYF
DNA: TGTGCCAGCAGTTCGATAGGACAGGTAGTCTACGAGCAGTACTTC
size: -
D: TRBD1
V: TRBV6-5
J: TRBJ2-7

CDR3: CASSLTSGHTDTQYF
DNA: TGCGCCAGCAGCTTGACTAGCGGGCACACAGATACGCAGTATTTT
size: once
D: TRBD2
V: TRBV5-1
J: TRBJ2-3

CDR3: CASSQIIEVPQYF
DNA: TGTGCCAGCAGCCAGATTATAGAGGTTCCGCAGTATTTT
size: many
D: -
V: TRBV7-9
J: TRBJ2-3

CDR3: CSVLWVNAGELFF
DNA: TGCAGCGTGTTATGGGTGAACGCCGGGGAGCTGTTTTTT
size: -
D: -
V: TRBV29-1
J: TRBJ2-2

CDR3: CASSPRSFDDEAFF
DNA: TGCGCCAGCAGCCCCAGGTCTTTTGATGATGAAGCTTTCTTT
size: -
D: -
V: TRBV4-1
J: TRBJ1-1

CDR3: CASSLLTTGELFF
DNA: TGTGCCAGCAGCTTATTAACGACCGGGGAGCTGTTTTTT
size: few
D: -
V: TRBV7-8
J: TRBJ2-2

CDR3: CSARDLDRAGDSPLHF
DNA: TGCAGTGCTAGAGATCTGGACAGGGCCGGGGATTCACCCCTCCACTTT
size: -
D: TRBD1
V: TRBV20-1
J: TRBJ1-6

CDR3: CASSPRGLAGIYNEQFF
DNA: TGTGCCAGTAGCCCCCGTGGCCTAGCGGGAATTTACAATGAGCAGTTCTTC
size: -
D: TRBD2
V: TRBV19
J: TRBJ2-1

CDR3: CASSFGGPGANVLTF
DNA: TGCGCCAGCAGCTTCGGGGGCCCTGGGGCCAACGTCCTGACTTTC
size: -
D: -
V: TRBV5-1
J: TRBJ2-6

CDR3: CSASKPGSDNEQFF
DNA: TGCAGTGCTAGTAAGCCAGGGTCAGACAATGAGCAGTTCTTC
size: once
D: -
V: TRBV20-1
J: TRBJ2-1